Shown below are 8 T cell receptor beta chains from a single sample sequenced in a study of blood T cells in healthy people across ages. PCR was performed a second time for roughly 6 to 12 cycles using a sample-barcoded 5' primer and a J-beta primer mix. TCRdb re-called the 5' RACE reads through MiXCR, storing one row per CDR3 protein. The sample holds about 840,000 distinct CDR3 sequences, about 28% seen once. The data were also submitted as part of a second study, on T cells of mothers and their children.

Sequenced input: blood. The receptors stem from a woman in her thirties or forties in good health.

The chain links TRBV7-2 to TRBJ2-7; possible D gene TRBD1, 6 bases. The V and J ends lost 3 bases and 7 bases respectively, with 16 bases between them. This CDR3 has 14 amino acids. Germline CDR1 SGHTA, CDR2 FQGNSA. This chain's CDR3 is CASSLATGCREQYF. The DNA of the CDR3 is TGTGCCAGCAGCTTGGCTACAGGGTGTCGGGAGCAGTACTTC.

On this clonotype: A read error is possible here, since a much larger clone lies one base away. The rearrangement links TRBV29-1 to TRBJ2-5, with no clear D. This CDR3 spans 15 amino acids. V lost 2 bases to trimming and J lost 2 bases, with 15 bases between them. Germline loops: CDR1 SQVTM, CDR2 ANQGSEA. CDR3 protein: CSVERHSYVQETQYF. In DNA, the CDR3 is TGCAGCGTTGAAAGGCACAGCTATGTACAAGAGACCCAGTACTTC. Full variable domain (rest looked up from reference TRBV29-1 and TRBJ2-5): SAVISQKPSRDICQRGTSLTIQCQVDSQVTMMFWYRQQPGQSLTLIATANQGSEATYESGFVIDKFPISRPNLTFSTLTVSNMSPEDSSIYLCSVERHSYVQETQYFGPGTRLLVL.

This clonotype occurred many times. This chain joins TRBV12-3 or TRBV12-4 and TRBJ2-1; TRBD2 matches 9 bases. The CDR3 is 18 residues long. The V gene end was trimmed by 2 bases and the J gene end by 2 bases; junction bases not matched to a gene: 10. CDR3 in DNA: TGTGCCAGCAGTTTACCCCGCGGGCGGGGGGGCCCCTACAATGAGCAGTTCTTC. This encodes CASSLPRGRGGPYNEQFF.

As regards this clonotype: Just one base apart from a much larger clone, this may be a read error. The V call is TRBV12-3 or TRBV12-4, the J call TRBJ2-5; no definite D call. The CDR3 has 11 amino acids. Trimming took 10 bases from V and 5 from J, leaving 11 bases between them. Here the CDR3 reads CANSTSETQYF. DNA of the CDR3: TGTGCCAACTCGACATCGGAGACCCAGTACTTC.

The chain uses TRBV7-2 and TRBJ1-1; unclear D gene. The germline V gene encodes CDR1 SGHTA and CDR2 FQGNSA. This CDR3 has 13 amino acids. The germline V and J ends were trimmed by 4 bases and 5 bases, with 11 bases remaining between them. In DNA form, the CDR3 reads TGTGCCAGCAGCTCCTGGGAAGTGACTGAAGCTTTCTTT. This encodes CASSSWEVTEAFF.

With respect to this clonotype: A junction boundary mismatches the germline segment, possibly from a read error. The chain couples TRBV11-2 to TRBJ2-6; a weak D match, TRBD2 (5 bases). This CDR3 has 16 amino acids. Per the germline V gene, CDR1 is SGHAT and CDR2 is FQNNGV. This CDR3 reads CASSRFRGTGTNVLTF. The CDR3 bases are TGTGCCAGCAGCCGATTTCGGGGAACTGGGACCAACGTCCTGACTTTC.

The chain couples TRBV20-1 to TRBJ1-5; weak D call: TRBD1 (5 bases). V shed 6 bases and J shed 3 bases, with 12 bases lying between them. The CDR3 loop spans 13 amino acids. Germline V gives CDR1 DFQATT, CDR2 SNEGSKA (reference sequence). This chain's CDR3 is CSALGQHNQPQHF. The DNA for the CDR3 is TGCAGTGCCCTGGGGCAGCACAATCAGCCCCAGCATTTT.

The chain recombines TRBV6-5 with TRBJ1-4, with 11 nucleotides matching TRBD1. V was clipped by 6 bases and J by 8 bases; unmatched bases: 11. The CDR3 length is 16 residues. CDR1 and CDR2 (germline): MNHEY, SVGAGI. The CDR3 nucleotides are TGTGCCAGCAGCCCGACGGGGACAGGGGGACGGGAAAAACTGTTTTTT. Residues: CASSPTGTGGREKLFF.